These T cell receptor beta chains were read from a single sample in a study of cytomegalovirus exposure and HLA in healthy donors. Clones were sequenced by immunoSEQ multiplex PCR, and TCRdb holds only the in-frame ones, with some missing. The sample consists of some 170,000 clones, about four fifths of them appearing once. Sample: PBMCs. These receptors originate from a young man in good health and CMV-seronegative. CDR3s include the opening cysteine and the closing phenylalanine or tryptophan. Fields, in order: V gene, D gene, clone size, J gene, CDR3 DNA, CDR3 protein. A D gene is named only where the DNA matches it firmly. Clone size is not always given. Where it is, it says once, few, many or a class for expanded clones.

V gene: TRBV19; D gene: TRBD1; clone size: NA; J gene: TRBJ2-7; CDR3 DNA: TGTGCCAGCCGAGGGGACAGGAGCTCCTACGAGCAGTACTTC; CDR3 protein: CASRGDRSSYEQYF
V gene: TRBV28; D gene: NA; clone size: NA; J gene: TRBJ1-1; CDR3 DNA: TGTGCCAGCAGTTCAGACACGTCGAACACTGAAGCTTTCTTT; CDR3 protein: CASSSDTSNTEAFF
V gene: TRBV29-1; D gene: TRBD2; clone size: NA; J gene: TRBJ2-3; CDR3 DNA: TGCAGCGTTGAAGATCTACTAGCGGGACCTAAGGATACGCAGTATTTT; CDR3 protein: CSVEDLLAGPKDTQYF
V gene: TRBV29-1; D gene: NA; clone size: NA; J gene: TRBJ2-2; CDR3 DNA: TGCAGCGTCTTCGACAGAGCCAACACCGGGGAGCTGTTTTTT; CDR3 protein: CSVFDRANTGELFF
V gene: TRBV21-1; D gene: NA; clone size: NA; J gene: TRBJ2-4; CDR3 DNA: TGTGCCAGCAACAGACAGGGGGCTATCGACATTCAGTACTTC; CDR3 protein: CASNRQGAIDIQYF
V gene: TRBV2; D gene: TRBD1; clone size: NA; J gene: TRBJ1-2; CDR3 DNA: TGTGCCAGCAGTCCTACAGGGGCCCTTAACTATGGCTACACCTTC; CDR3 protein: CASSPTGALNYGYTF
V gene: TRBV11-2; D gene: TRBD2; clone size: NA; J gene: TRBJ2-1; CDR3 DNA: TGTGCCAGCAGCTTAGCGGGAGGGCCGGGGGATGAGCAGTTCTTC; CDR3 protein: CASSLAGGPGDEQFF
V gene: TRBV9; D gene: NA; clone size: NA; J gene: TRBJ2-7; CDR3 DNA: TGTGCCAGCAGCCCTGGTGGCAGCTCCTACGAGCAGTACTTC; CDR3 protein: CASSPGGSSYEQYF
V gene: TRBV6-4; D gene: NA; clone size: few; J gene: TRBJ1-1; CDR3 DNA: TGTGCCAGCAGTTTGGCGGGGAACACTGAAGCTTTCTTT; CDR3 protein: CASSLAGNTEAFF
V gene: TRBV7-2; D gene: TRBD2; clone size: NA; J gene: TRBJ2-7; CDR3 DNA: TGTGCCAGCAGCGGGCAGGGAGGGCCTTACGAGCAGTACTTC; CDR3 protein: CASSGQGGPYEQYF
V gene: TRBV5-1; D gene: NA; clone size: NA; J gene: TRBJ2-3; CDR3 DNA: TGCGCCAGCAGCTTGGAGTCCAGGGGCCCCACAGATACGCAGTATTTT; CDR3 protein: CASSLESRGPTDTQYF
V gene: TRBV5-1; D gene: TRBD1; clone size: NA; J gene: TRBJ2-5; CDR3 DNA: TGCGCCAGCAGCTTGGCGGGACAGGGGCATAAAGAGACCCAGTACTTC; CDR3 protein: CASSLAGQGHKETQYF
V gene: TRBV9; D gene: TRBD2; clone size: NA; J gene: TRBJ2-6; CDR3 DNA: TGTGCCAGCAGCGTAGAAGCTAGCGGCGTCGGGGTCCAAACTTCTGGGGCCAACGTCCTGACTTTC; CDR3 protein: CASSVEASGVGVQTSGANVLTF
V gene: TRBV4-3; D gene: TRBD2; clone size: NA; J gene: TRBJ2-1; CDR3 DNA: TGCGCCAGCAGCCCCCGGGGGGGCCTGGGCAATGAGCAGTTCTTC; CDR3 protein: CASSPRGGLGNEQFF
V gene: TRBV30; D gene: TRBD1; clone size: NA; J gene: TRBJ2-7; CDR3 DNA: TGTGCCTGGAGTGTAAGGACAGGTTTATACGAGCAGTACTTC; CDR3 protein: CAWSVRTGLYEQYF
V gene: TRBV14; D gene: TRBD2; clone size: NA; J gene: TRBJ2-7; CDR3 DNA: TGTGCCAGCAGCCAAGGACTAGCGGGAACCTACGAGCAGTACTTC; CDR3 protein: CASSQGLAGTYEQYF
V gene: TRBV6-5; D gene: TRBD1; clone size: NA; J gene: TRBJ2-7; CDR3 DNA: TGTGCCAGCAGTTTTAACAGGGGTAGAAACGAGCAGTACTTC; CDR3 protein: CASSFNRGRNEQYF
V gene: TRBV2; D gene: NA; clone size: NA; J gene: TRBJ2-5; CDR3 DNA: TGTGCCAGCCAGGTCATAGCGGAATGCACCCAGTACTTC; CDR3 protein: CASQVIAECTQYF
V gene: TRBV7-8; D gene: NA; clone size: NA; J gene: TRBJ1-1; CDR3 DNA: TGTGCCAGCAGCCCTCCGGGACTAGAAGCCACTGAAGCTTTCTTT; CDR3 protein: CASSPPGLEATEAFF
V gene: TRBV28; D gene: NA; clone size: NA; J gene: TRBJ1-2; CDR3 DNA: TGTGCCAGCAGTCCCCCGCTTAGATGGAGCTATGGCTACACCTTC; CDR3 protein: CASSPPLRWSYGYTF
V gene: TRBV5-4; D gene: TRBD2; clone size: NA; J gene: TRBJ2-5; CDR3 DNA: TGTGCCAGCAGAACACGACTAGCGGTACAAGAGACCCAGTACTTC; CDR3 protein: CASRTRLAVQETQYF
V gene: TRBV5-1; D gene: TRBD2; clone size: NA; J gene: TRBJ2-3; CDR3 DNA: TGCGCCAGCAGCCCACTGGCGGGAGGGCCCACAGATACGCAGTATTTT; CDR3 protein: CASSPLAGGPTDTQYF
V gene: TRBV27; D gene: TRBD2; clone size: NA; J gene: TRBJ2-1; CDR3 DNA: TGTGCCAGCAGTCGGGAGGCTCCATTCTTC; CDR3 protein: CASSREAPFF
V gene: TRBV28; D gene: NA; clone size: NA; J gene: TRBJ1-2; CDR3 DNA: TGTGCCAGCAGTTTAGGTGGGAGGGATGGCTACACCTTC; CDR3 protein: CASSLGGRDGYTF
V gene: TRBV4-1; D gene: TRBD2; clone size: NA; J gene: TRBJ2-2; CDR3 DNA: TGCGCCAGCAGCCAAGATGCGGGGGGGCTCACCGGGGAGCTGTTTTTT; CDR3 protein: CASSQDAGGLTGELFF
V gene: TRBV10-3; D gene: TRBD1; clone size: NA; J gene: TRBJ2-1; CDR3 DNA: TGTGCCATCAGTGCGGGACAGTCTAGAGATGAGCAGTTCTTC; CDR3 protein: CAISAGQSRDEQFF
V gene: TRBV4-1; D gene: NA; clone size: NA; J gene: TRBJ2-1; CDR3 DNA: TGCGCCAGCAGCCTTCCGGCCCTAGTGCGGTTCTTC; CDR3 protein: CASSLPALVRFF
V gene: TRBV7-2; D gene: TRBD1; clone size: NA; J gene: TRBJ1-1; CDR3 DNA: TGTGCCAGCAGCCCAGCGATGTTAGGGGGCGCGGAGGCTTTCTTT; CDR3 protein: CASSPAMLGGAEAFF
V gene: TRBV28; D gene: TRBD1; clone size: NA; J gene: TRBJ1-3; CDR3 DNA: TGTGCCAGCGACCCCCAGGGGGCGCACGGAAACACCATATATTTT; CDR3 protein: CASDPQGAHGNTIYF
V gene: TRBV28; D gene: TRBD2; clone size: NA; J gene: TRBJ2-1; CDR3 DNA: TGTGCCAGCAGTTCGGGACTAGCCAAGCAGTTCTTC; CDR3 protein: CASSSGLAKQFF
V gene: TRBV7-3; D gene: TRBD1; clone size: NA; J gene: TRBJ1-6; CDR3 DNA: TGTGCCAGCAGCTTAATGGGACAGGACGATTCACCCCTCCACTTT; CDR3 protein: CASSLMGQDDSPLHF
V gene: TRBV6-5; D gene: TRBD1; clone size: once; J gene: TRBJ2-7; CDR3 DNA: TGTGCCAGCAGTTACGGGGACAGGCTTTACGAGCAGTACTTC; CDR3 protein: CASSYGDRLYEQYF
V gene: TRBV28; D gene: TRBD2; clone size: NA; J gene: TRBJ2-7; CDR3 DNA: TGTGCCAGCAGTTTATTGCGACTAGCGGGACCTTTGAGCTCCTACGAGCAGTACTTC; CDR3 protein: CASSLLRLAGPLSSYEQYF
V gene: TRBV29-1; D gene: TRBD1; clone size: NA; J gene: TRBJ1-2; CDR3 DNA: TGCAGCGTTGCAGGGGGCTGGGGCTACACCTTC; CDR3 protein: CSVAGGWGYTF
V gene: TRBV29-1; D gene: TRBD1; clone size: NA; J gene: TRBJ1-2; CDR3 DNA: TGCAGCGTTGAAGATCACAGGGGGCAGGTTGGCTACACCTTC; CDR3 protein: CSVEDHRGQVGYTF
V gene: TRBV19; D gene: NA; clone size: NA; J gene: TRBJ1-1; CDR3 DNA: TGTGCCAGTAGTACCAACATGAACACTGAAGCTTTCTTT; CDR3 protein: CASSTNMNTEAFF
V gene: TRBV13; D gene: NA; clone size: NA; J gene: TRBJ1-2; CDR3 DNA: TGTGCCAGCAGCTTAGCGGGGCGGGGTCCCAACTATGGCTACACCTTC; CDR3 protein: CASSLAGRGPNYGYTF
V gene: TRBV7-9; D gene: NA; clone size: NA; J gene: TRBJ1-3; CDR3 DNA: TGTGCCAGCAGCTTTGGGGGCCTTGGTGGAAACACCATATATTTT; CDR3 protein: CASSFGGLGGNTIYF
V gene: TRBV11-2; D gene: TRBD2; clone size: NA; J gene: TRBJ2-2; CDR3 DNA: TGTGCCAGCTGGGGCCAGCGGGAGGGGGACACCGGGGAGCTGTTTTTT; CDR3 protein: CASWGQREGDTGELFF
V gene: TRBV29-1; D gene: NA; clone size: NA; J gene: TRBJ2-2; CDR3 DNA: TGCAGCGTTGTCCCCCAAAACACCGGGGAGCTGTTTTTT; CDR3 protein: CSVVPQNTGELFF
V gene: TRBV5-1; D gene: TRBD1; clone size: once; J gene: TRBJ2-3; CDR3 DNA: TGCGCCAGCAGCCCAATCCCCTTACAGGGGGGTGATACGCAGTATTTT; CDR3 protein: CASSPIPLQGGDTQYF
V gene: TRBV5-8; D gene: NA; clone size: NA; J gene: TRBJ1-5; CDR3 DNA: TGTGCCAGCAGTCGGGGGTATAGCAATCAGCCCCAGCATTTT; CDR3 protein: CASSRGYSNQPQHF
V gene: TRBV5-1; D gene: NA; clone size: NA; J gene: TRBJ2-1; CDR3 DNA: TGCGCCAGCAGCTTGGAGTCAGGGCAGTTCTTC; CDR3 protein: CASSLESGQFF
V gene: TRBV18; D gene: TRBD2; clone size: once; J gene: TRBJ2-3; CDR3 DNA: TGTGCCAGCCCACGTCCCGGGACTAGCTATCAGAAAGATACGCAGTATTTT; CDR3 protein: CASPRPGTSYQKDTQYF
V gene: TRBV28; D gene: TRBD1; clone size: NA; J gene: TRBJ1-5; CDR3 DNA: TGTGCCAGCAGTTTCTGGGGCCTTGACAGGGGGCTAAATCAGCCCCAGCATTTT; CDR3 protein: CASSFWGLDRGLNQPQHF
V gene: TRBV19; D gene: NA; clone size: NA; J gene: TRBJ2-1; CDR3 DNA: TGTGCCAGTAGTATTCGCAGGGGCTACAATGAGCAGTTCTTC; CDR3 protein: CASSIRRGYNEQFF